This T cell receptor (beta chain) was identified in a study of blood T cell repertoires in COVID-19. This clone was counted a single time. Trimming cost V 3 bases and J 7 bases; bases outside gene matches: 8. From germline, CDR1 is SGHRS and CDR2 YFSETQ. This CDR3 has 15 amino acids. The protocol was immunoSEQ multiplex PCR, while the TCRdb copy is restricted to in-frame clones and leaves out a portion. The data hold some 31,000 clones, with around 90% observed a single time. The sample consisted of peripheral blood. The V call is TRBV5-1, the J call TRBJ2-2; 8 bases are a match to TRBD1. The receptor was isolated from a human donor with active COVID-19. The donor label of this sample is uncertain. In DNA form, the CDR3 reads TGCGCCAGCAGCTACCTGACAGGGGAAAACGGGGAGCTGTTTTTT. Protein product: CASSYLTGENGELFF.